This TCR beta chain came from a study of esophageal squamous cell carcinoma under preoperative chemotherapy. Study in general: Both tumor-infiltrating lymphocytes and peripheral blood T cells were profiled. Study findings and constraints: After treatment, tumor-infiltrating lymphocytes seemed to come partly from incoming peripheral T cells, not only local changes.

MiXCR, run by TCRdb on the PCR reads, gives a single entry per CDR3 protein. The repertoire consists of over 13,000 distinct CDR3 sequences, with 60% occurring once and the leading ten covering 53%. Germline values: CDR1 MNHNS, CDR2 SASEGT. Trimming left V 8 bases short and J 2 bases short, with 9 bases between. There are 12 residues in the CDR3. In regard to this clonotype: Its specificity is not known.

Time point indicated: before preoperative PTX-NDP chemotherapy. The chain couples TRBV6-1 to TRBJ1-2; the D gene is possibly TRBD1 (6 bases). The sample was taken from a patient given preoperative chemotherapy. The sequence was obtained from a human donor with esophageal squamous cell carcinoma. The donor label of this sample is uncertain. CDR3 sequence: CASLGQNYGYTF. The CDR3 region has the DNA TGTGCCAGCCTCGGACAGAACTATGGCTACACCTTC.